One T cell receptor (beta chain) is described in this entry. What it binds is unknown. These data come from a study of T-cell memory formation after mild COVID-19. Study summary: Clusters were largely donor specific.

Study outcomes and limitations: The study found contracting CD4+ clones mainly in CM and EM and contracting CD8+ clones in EMRA.

TCRdb re-called the 5' RACE reads with MiXCR, one entry per CDR3 protein. Among around 250,000 distinct CDR3 sequences listed, under 20% were seen once. The ends lost 5 bases at V and 5 bases at J; junction bases unmatched: 7. CDR1 and CDR2 from the germline V gene are MNHNS and SASEGT. The CDR3 is 14 residues long. Material: PBMCs or a T cell subset sorted from them (not recorded which). The chain has TRBV6-1 and TRBJ2-7; TRBD1 matches at 9 bases. The receptor's source is a young man who had mild COVID-19 (a few samples of this study predate the infection). Cell type and time point are not known. CDR3 DNA: TGTGCCAGCAGTACTACAGGGGGCGGCGACGAGCAGTACTTC. Protein: CASSTTGGGDEQYF.